One sample yielded the 6 T cell receptor beta chains listed below, sequenced in a study of Ad26.COV2.S vaccination and SARS-CoV-2 variants. Assay: immunoSEQ multiplex PCR; the TCRdb copy retains only in-frame clones and omits some. Of about 330,000 clones listed, under 90% are singletons. The treatment was: 15 to 20 received Ad26.COV2.S at low or high dose, single or two shots; about 5 received placebo; per-sample allocation not given. Sampling occurred on day 63 after the first vaccine or placebo injection. Material: peripheral blood, obtained in a trial of Ad26.COV2.S vaccine versus placebo. These receptors were taken from a person between 18 and 65 years old who received the Ad26.COV2.S COVID-19 vaccine or a placebo.

V is TRBV6-5 and J is TRBJ2-7; D is unresolved. CDR1 and CDR2 (germline): MNHEY, SVGAGI. The V and J ends lost 2 bases and 3 bases respectively, with 11 bases between them. The CDR3 runs 14 residues. The CDR3 coding sequence is TGTGCCAGCAGTTACAGGCTGGGCAGCTACGAGCAGTACGTC. Amino acid sequence: CASSYRLGSYEQYV.

The chain carries TRBV9 and TRBJ2-2; 8 bases are shared with TRBD2. The CDR3 has 16 residues. After removal of 1 base from V and 1 base from J, the junction contained 3 bases not matched to a gene. CDR1 and CDR2 from the germline V gene are SGDLS and YYNGEE. DNA of the CDR3: TGTGCCAGCAGCGTAATGAGCGGGGGGAACACCGGGGAGCTGTTTTTT. Protein product: CASSVMSGGNTGELFF.

V is TRBV29-1 and J is TRBJ1-1, with unresolved D. From germline, CDR1 is SQVTM and CDR2 ANQGSEA. V was shortened by 6 bases and J by 2 bases, with 13 bases between the two germline ends. This CDR3 contains 13 residues. Here the CDR3 DNA reads TGCAGCGTGGAACGGGCACTCAACACTGAAGCTTTCTTT. Encoded protein: CSVERALNTEAFF.

The chain combines TRBV7-9 with TRBJ1-1; the D is unclear. The CDR3 length is 12 residues. Trimming took 5 bases from V and 1 from J, leaving 5 bases between them. Germline-derived CDR1 and CDR2 are SEHNR and FQNEAQ (reference sequence). CDR3 DNA sequence: TGTGCCAGCAGCCCTTCGAACACTGAAGCTTTCTTT. Translated, it gives CASSPSNTEAFF.

The chain has TRBV19 and TRBJ2-2; no clear D gene. V lost 1 base to trimming and J lost 4 bases, with 7 bases between them. CDR1 is LNHDA and CDR2 is SQIVND in the germline V gene (reference sequence). CDR3 length equals 14 residues. The CDR3 region has the DNA TGTGCCAGTAGTATAGGTGCAGCCACCGGGGAGCTGTTTTTT. This translates into CASSIGAATGELFF.

This clone was observed a single time. This sequence joins TRBV25-1 and TRBJ1-2, with a weak D call TRBD1 (5 bases). Germline CDR1 and CDR2: MGHDK and SYGVNS. The CDR3 totals 14 residues. V lost 6 bases and J lost 4, with 15 bases in between. The DNA for the CDR3 is TGTGCCAGCAGCCGGGAGGGGTTGGGCTATGGCTACACCTTC. Its protein product is CASSREGLGYGYTF.